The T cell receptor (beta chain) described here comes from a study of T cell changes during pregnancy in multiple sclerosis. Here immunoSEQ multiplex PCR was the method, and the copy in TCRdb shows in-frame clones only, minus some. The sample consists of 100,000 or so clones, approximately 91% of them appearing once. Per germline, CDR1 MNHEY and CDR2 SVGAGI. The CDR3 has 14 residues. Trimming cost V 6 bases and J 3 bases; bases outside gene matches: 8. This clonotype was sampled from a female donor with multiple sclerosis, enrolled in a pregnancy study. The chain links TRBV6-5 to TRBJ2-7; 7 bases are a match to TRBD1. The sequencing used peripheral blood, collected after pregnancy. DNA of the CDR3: TGTGCCAGCAGGCTACGGGACAGTCACTACGAGCAGTACTTC. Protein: CASRLRDSHYEQYF.